This TCR beta chain comes out of a study of T-cell memory formation after mild COVID-19. Overall study context: For the most part, TCR clusters were specific to one donor.

Using its own MiXCR run on the 5' RACE reads, TCRdb lists one record per CDR3 protein. The profile covers 270,000 or so distinct CDR3 sequences, with more than 15% appearing a single time and under 25% taken by the ten largest. Trimming cost V 5 bases and J 3 bases; bases outside gene matches: 9. This CDR3 has 15 amino acids. Germline lookup yields CDR1 MNHEY and CDR2 SMNVEV (reference sequence). Sequencing was done on a sample of PBMCs or a T cell subset sorted from them (not recorded which). The chain has TRBV27 and TRBJ2-7; 8 positions match TRBD2. This clonotype was sampled from a man aged 18-30 years who had mild COVID-19 (a few samples of this study predate the infection). Cell type and time point are not known. CDR3 protein: CASSPPNRGGYEQYF. In DNA form, the CDR3 reads TGTGCCAGCAGTCCACCTAACCGGGGGGGCTACGAGCAGTACTTC.